These 15 T cell receptor beta chains originate from one sample sequenced in a study of shared clonotypes between healthy human individuals. Sequencing used immunoSEQ multiplex PCR; TCRdb keeps in-frame clones, though not all of them. The sample comprises under 1,100,000 clones, approximately 80% of which are singletons, and 0.55% to 0.7% rests with the top ten. The sample comprised memory CD4+ T cells from PBMCs. Subset in this sample: CD45RA-negative fraction. Receptor source: a man younger than 30 in good health. Some clones in this sample may be carry-over from other donors' samples.

The chain employs TRBV7-9 and TRBJ1-5, with 8 nucleotides matching TRBD1. The CDR3 runs to 16 residues. Per germline, CDR1 SEHNR and CDR2 FQNEAQ (reference sequence). The V and J ends lost 4 bases and 2 bases, in that order; junction bases with no gene match: 7. This CDR3 is CASSYATGGGNQPQHF. The CDR3, as DNA: TGTGCCAGCAGCTACGCCACAGGGGGAGGCAATCAGCCCCAGCATTTT.

CDR3 loop: CASSRDVRGTYEQYF. The CDR3 DNA is TGTGCCAGCAGCCGGGACGTTAGGGGAACCTACGAGCAGTACTTC. The chain combines TRBV6-5 with TRBJ2-7; the D call may be TRBD1 or TRBD2 (5 bases each). Trimming removed 6 bases from V and 2 bases from J, with 17 bases in between. The CDR3 is 15 amino acids. In germline, CDR1 is MNHEY, CDR2 SVGAGI.

The rearrangement joins TRBV28 to TRBJ2-3; tentatively, D is TRBD1 or TRBD2 (7 bases each). Trimming cost V 6 bases and J 3 bases, with 16 bases left between them. The CDR3 is 15 amino acids. The germline gives CDR1 MDHEN, CDR2 SYDVKM. The CDR3 loop reads CASRIDREGTDTQYF. CDR3 coding DNA: TGTGCCAGCAGAATAGACAGGGAGGGGACAGATACGCAGTATTTT.

The chain recombines TRBV28 with TRBJ2-1; possibly TRBD1 or TRBD2 for D (6 bases each). Germline CDR1 is MDHEN and CDR2 is SYDVKM. The CDR3 covers 17 residues. Trimming removed 8 bases at V and 0 bases at J, with 20 bases between. CDR3 nucleotides: TGTGCCAGCGGGGGCAGGGGTATCGGGAGCTCCTACAATGAGCAGTTCTTC. Protein product: CASGGRGIGSSYNEQFF.

The rearrangement joins TRBV14 to TRBJ2-2; the D gene is possibly TRBD1 (7 bases). CDR1 SGHDN and CDR2 FVKESK come from the germline V gene. This CDR3 region has 16 residues. The V end lost 3 bases, the J end lost 4 bases, and 15 bases lay between the germline ends. The CDR3 reads CASSHGGTVVTGELFF. For the CDR3, the DNA is TGTGCCAGCAGCCACGGCGGGACAGTCGTCACCGGGGAGCTGTTTTTT.

There are a few counts of this clone. The J gene is TRBJ2-7, the V gene TRBV5-5; perhaps TRBD1 as D (6 bases). Germline CDR1 reads SGHKS; CDR2 reads YYEKEE (reference sequence). Trimming pared 4 bases from V and 0 bases from J, leaving 14 bases between. The CDR3 extends over 15 amino acids. The CDR3 sequence is CASSEGHLASYEQYF. CDR3 nucleotide sequence: TGTGCCAGCAGCGAGGGACACCTCGCCTCCTACGAGCAGTACTTC.

The chain uses TRBV2 and TRBJ1-3; 7 nucleotides align to TRBD1. Germline CDR1 is SNHLY and CDR2 is FYNNEI. Trimming took 6 bases from V and 4 from J; bases not matched to a gene: 3. This CDR3 has 13 amino acids. The CDR3 loop is CASRRGPGNTIYF. CDR3 nucleotide sequence: TGTGCCAGCAGGAGGGGGCCCGGAAACACCATATATTTT. The complete variable domain, with remaining parts taken from reference TRBV2 and TRBJ1-3, reads EPEVTQTPSHQVTQMGQEVILRCVPISNHLYFYWYRQILGQKVEFLVSFYNNEISEKSEIFDDQFSVERPDGSNFTLKIRSTKLEDSAMYFCASRRGPGNTIYFGEGSWLTVV.

The chain has TRBV29-1 and TRBJ1-4; TRBD1 is a possible D gene (6 bases). The CDR3 sequence is 13 residues long. The germline V gene encodes CDR1 SQVTM and CDR2 ANQGSEA. V was trimmed by 3 bases and J by 7 bases, leaving 12 bases between them. In DNA, the CDR3 is TGCAGCGTTGATTCAGGGGTGGGTGAAAAACTGTTTTTT. Its translation: CSVDSGVGEKLFF.

The genes are TRBV5-4 and TRBJ1-1, with a tentative D call TRBD1 (5 bases). This CDR3 region has 16 residues. The germline V gene has CDR1 SGHNT and CDR2 YYREEE (reference sequence). Trimming took 0 bases from V and 2 from J, leaving 14 bases between them. CDR3 protein: CASSLVKRGQNTEAFF. In DNA, the CDR3 is TGTGCCAGCAGCTTGGTCAAAAGGGGCCAAAACACTGAAGCTTTCTTT. The whole variable domain, filled in from reference TRBV5-4 and TRBJ1-1, reads ETGVTQSPTHLIKTRGQQVTLRCSSQSGHNTVSWYQQALGQGPQFIFQYYREEENGRGNFPPRFSGLQFPNYSSELNVNALELDDSALYLCASSLVKRGQNTEAFFGQGTRLTVV.

This chain links TRBV28 with TRBJ1-3, with TRBD1 as a possible D gene (5 bases). Germline lookup yields CDR1 MDHEN and CDR2 SYDVKM. V shed 6 bases and J shed 4 bases, with 16 bases lying between them. This CDR3 has 15 amino acids. The CDR3 sequence is CASSPPGRGGNTIYF. The CDR3 region has the DNA TGTGCCAGCAGCCCTCCGGGACGAGGGGGAAACACCATATATTTT.

This clone has only a few counts. This chain uses TRBV10-2 with TRBJ1-4, with D hard to call. V lost 6 bases and J lost 2, with 7 bases in between. Germline CDR1 reads WSHSY; CDR2 reads SAAADI. CDR3 size: 13 residues. This CDR3 reads CASRWNTNEKLFF. CDR3 DNA sequence: TGCGCCAGCAGATGGAATACTAATGAAAAACTGTTTTTT.

The chain uses TRBV30 and TRBJ1-3; D gene ambiguous. CDR1 is GTSNPN, CDR2 SVGIG, per germline (reference sequence). Trimming removed 3 bases from V and 4 bases from J, with 10 bases in between. The CDR3 runs 13 residues. CDR3 loop: CAWRAGYGNTIYF. The CDR3 nucleotides are TGTGCCTGGAGAGCAGGTTACGGAAACACCATATATTTT.

The table lists this clone with a few counts. The chain couples TRBV5-6 to TRBJ2-2; perhaps D is TRBD1 or TRBD2 (5 bases each). V shed 7 bases and J shed 5 bases, with 18 bases lying between them. CDR1 SGHDT and CDR2 YYEEEE come from the germline V gene. This CDR3 has 15 amino acids. CDR3 DNA: TGTGCCAGCGGGGGACGAACTACCGGGACCGGGGAGCTGTTTTTT. Protein product: CASGGRTTGTGELFF.

The V call is TRBV13, the J call TRBJ1-1; no clear D gene. Germline V lookup: CDR1 PRHDT, CDR2 FYEKMQ (reference sequence). CDR3 length: 13 residues. The V gene lost 4 bases and the J gene lost 9 bases, with 15 bases spanning the gap. The CDR3 reads CASSSRSVTKAFF. Here the CDR3 DNA reads TGTGCCAGCAGCTCCAGGTCTGTGACCAAAGCTTTCTTT.

V is TRBV4-2 and J is TRBJ1-5, with a possible D match to TRBD1 (5 bases). CDR1 and CDR2 from the germline V gene are LGHNA and YNFKEQ. Trimming cost V 0 bases and J 7 bases, with 13 bases left between them. The CDR3 sequence is 15 residues long. CDR3 nucleotide sequence: TGTGCCAGCAGCCAAGAGGGGCAAGTTGGACAGCCCCAGCATTTT. Translation gives CASSQEGQVGQPQHF.